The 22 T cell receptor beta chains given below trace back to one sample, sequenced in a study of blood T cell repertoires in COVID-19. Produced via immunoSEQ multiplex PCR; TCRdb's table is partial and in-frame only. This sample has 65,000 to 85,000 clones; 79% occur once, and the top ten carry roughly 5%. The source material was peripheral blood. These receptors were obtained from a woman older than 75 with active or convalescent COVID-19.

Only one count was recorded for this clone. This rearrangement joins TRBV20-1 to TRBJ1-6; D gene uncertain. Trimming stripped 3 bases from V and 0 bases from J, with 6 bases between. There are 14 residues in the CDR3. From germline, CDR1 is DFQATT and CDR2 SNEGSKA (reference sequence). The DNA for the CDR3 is TGCAGTGCTAGTCCGCGCTCCTATAATTCACCCCTCCACTTT. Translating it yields CSASPRSYNSPLHF.

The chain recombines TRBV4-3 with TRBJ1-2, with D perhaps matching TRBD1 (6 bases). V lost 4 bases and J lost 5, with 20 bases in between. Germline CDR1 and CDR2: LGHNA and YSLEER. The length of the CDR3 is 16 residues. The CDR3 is CASSPLGEGGGYGYTF. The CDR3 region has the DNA TGCGCCAGCAGCCCACTTGGGGAAGGGGGTGGATATGGCTACACCTTC.

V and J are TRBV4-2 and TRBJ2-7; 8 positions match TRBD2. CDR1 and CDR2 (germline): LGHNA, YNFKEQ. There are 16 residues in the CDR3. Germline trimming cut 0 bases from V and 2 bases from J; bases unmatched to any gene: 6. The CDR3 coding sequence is TGTGCCAGCAGCCAAGATCCGGCGGGAGGTGCCTACGAGCAGTACTTC. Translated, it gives CASSQDPAGGAYEQYF.

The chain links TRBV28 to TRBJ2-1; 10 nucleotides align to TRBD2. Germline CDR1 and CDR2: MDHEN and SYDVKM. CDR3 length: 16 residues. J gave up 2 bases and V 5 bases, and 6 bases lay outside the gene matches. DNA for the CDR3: TGTGCCAGCAGTACTCTAGCGGGAGAGACCTACAATGAGCAGTTCTTC. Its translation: CASSTLAGETYNEQFF.

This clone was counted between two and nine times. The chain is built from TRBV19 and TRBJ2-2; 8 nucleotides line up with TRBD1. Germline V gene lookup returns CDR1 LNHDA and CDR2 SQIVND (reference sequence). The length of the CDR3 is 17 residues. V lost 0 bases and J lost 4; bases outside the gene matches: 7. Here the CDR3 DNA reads TGTGCCAGTAGTATAGATAGGCGGACAGGGTTCACCGGGGAGCTGTTTTTT. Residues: CASSIDRRTGFTGELFF.

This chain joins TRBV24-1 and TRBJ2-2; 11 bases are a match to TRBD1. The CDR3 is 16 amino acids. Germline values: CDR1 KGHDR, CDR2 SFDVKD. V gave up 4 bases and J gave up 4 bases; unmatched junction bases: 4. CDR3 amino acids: CATSDPGQGATGELFF. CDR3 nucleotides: TGTGCCACCAGTGACCCCGGACAGGGGGCCACCGGGGAGCTGTTTTTT.

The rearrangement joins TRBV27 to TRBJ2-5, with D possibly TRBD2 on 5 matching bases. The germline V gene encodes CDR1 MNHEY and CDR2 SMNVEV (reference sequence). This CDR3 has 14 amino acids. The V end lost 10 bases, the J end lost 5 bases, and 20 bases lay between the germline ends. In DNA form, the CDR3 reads TGTGCCACTCGGTCCCTGGGGAGAACGGAGACCCAGTACTTC. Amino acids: CATRSLGRTETQYF.

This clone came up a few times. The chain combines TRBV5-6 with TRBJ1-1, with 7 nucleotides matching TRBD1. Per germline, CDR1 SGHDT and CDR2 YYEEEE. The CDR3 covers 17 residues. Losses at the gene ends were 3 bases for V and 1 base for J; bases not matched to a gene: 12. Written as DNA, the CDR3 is TGTGCCAGCAGCTGGCAGTTTTCCGGGACAGCGAACACTGAAGCTTTCTTT. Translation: CASSWQFSGTANTEAFF.

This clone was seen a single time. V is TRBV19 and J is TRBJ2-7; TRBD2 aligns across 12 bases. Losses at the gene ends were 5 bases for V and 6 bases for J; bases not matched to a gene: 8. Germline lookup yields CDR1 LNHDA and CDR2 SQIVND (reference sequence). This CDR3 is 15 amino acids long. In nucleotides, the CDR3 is TGTGCCAGTAGTTCAGGACTAGCGGGGAGTTCCGAGCAGTACTTC. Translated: CASSSGLAGSSEQYF.

The CDR3 DNA sequence: TGTGCCAGCAGTTACTTGGCGGGGCGCGGTCAGCCCCAGCATTTT. Protein sequence: CASSYLAGRGQPQHF. The chain combines TRBV6-5 with TRBJ1-5; tentative D call: TRBD1 (5 bases). The CDR3 extends over 15 amino acids. In germline, CDR1 is MNHEY, CDR2 SVGAGI. Trimming shortened V by 1 base and J by 6 bases, and 13 bases separated the two germline ends.

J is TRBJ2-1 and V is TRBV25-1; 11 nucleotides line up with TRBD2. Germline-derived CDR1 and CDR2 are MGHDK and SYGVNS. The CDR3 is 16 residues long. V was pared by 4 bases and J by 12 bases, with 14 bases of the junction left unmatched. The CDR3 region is CASSASGTSGFRGQFF. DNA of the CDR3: TGTGCCAGCAGTGCTTCCGGGACTAGCGGTTTCAGGGGGCAGTTCTTC.

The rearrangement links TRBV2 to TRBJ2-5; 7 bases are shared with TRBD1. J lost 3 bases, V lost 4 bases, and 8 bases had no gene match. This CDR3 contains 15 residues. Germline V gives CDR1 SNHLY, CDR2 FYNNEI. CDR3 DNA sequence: TGTGCCAGCAGTGTTCAGTCCGGGACAGAAGAGACCCAGTACTTC. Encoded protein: CASSVQSGTEETQYF.

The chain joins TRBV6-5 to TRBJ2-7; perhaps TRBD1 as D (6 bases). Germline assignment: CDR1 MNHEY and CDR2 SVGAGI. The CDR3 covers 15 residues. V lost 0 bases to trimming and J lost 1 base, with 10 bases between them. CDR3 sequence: CASSYSPGQSYEQYF. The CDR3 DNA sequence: TGTGCCAGCAGTTACTCCCCTGGACAGTCCTACGAGCAGTACTTC.

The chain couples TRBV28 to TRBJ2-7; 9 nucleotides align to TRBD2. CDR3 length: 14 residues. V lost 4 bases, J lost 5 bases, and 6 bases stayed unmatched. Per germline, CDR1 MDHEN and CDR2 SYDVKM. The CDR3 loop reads CASSSSGNVHEQYF. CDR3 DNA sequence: TGTGCCAGCAGTTCTAGCGGGAATGTCCACGAGCAGTACTTC.

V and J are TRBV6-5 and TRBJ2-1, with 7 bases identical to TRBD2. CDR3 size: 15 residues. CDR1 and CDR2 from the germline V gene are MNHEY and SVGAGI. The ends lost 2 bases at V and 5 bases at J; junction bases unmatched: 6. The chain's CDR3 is CASSYKRGANNEQFF. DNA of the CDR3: TGTGCCAGCAGTTACAAGCGGGGAGCCAACAATGAGCAGTTCTTC.

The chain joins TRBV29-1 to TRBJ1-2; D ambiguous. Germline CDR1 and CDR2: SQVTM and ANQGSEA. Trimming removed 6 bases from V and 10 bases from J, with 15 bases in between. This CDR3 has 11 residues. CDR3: CSVNPLLAYTF. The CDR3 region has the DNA TGCAGCGTGAACCCCCTTCTAGCCTACACCTTC.

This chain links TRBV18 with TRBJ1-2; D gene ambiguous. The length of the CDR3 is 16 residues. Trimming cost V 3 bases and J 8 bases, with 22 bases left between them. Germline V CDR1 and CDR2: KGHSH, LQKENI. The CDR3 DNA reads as TGTGCCAGCTCACCGAGCGCAACGAGGGATTCGGGAGGCTACACCTTC. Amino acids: CASSPSATRDSGGYTF.

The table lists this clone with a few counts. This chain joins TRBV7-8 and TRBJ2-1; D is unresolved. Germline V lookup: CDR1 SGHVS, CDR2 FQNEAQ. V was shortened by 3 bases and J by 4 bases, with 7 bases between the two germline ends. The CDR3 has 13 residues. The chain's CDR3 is CASSFIGYNEQFF. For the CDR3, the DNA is TGTGCCAGCAGCTTCATCGGGTACAATGAGCAGTTCTTC. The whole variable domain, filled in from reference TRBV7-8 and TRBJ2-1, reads GAGVSQSPRYKVAKRGQDVALRCDPISGHVSLFWYQQALGQGPEFLTYFQNEAQLDKSGLPSDRFFAERPEGSVSTLKIQRTQQEDSAVYLCASSFIGYNEQFFGPGTRLTVL.

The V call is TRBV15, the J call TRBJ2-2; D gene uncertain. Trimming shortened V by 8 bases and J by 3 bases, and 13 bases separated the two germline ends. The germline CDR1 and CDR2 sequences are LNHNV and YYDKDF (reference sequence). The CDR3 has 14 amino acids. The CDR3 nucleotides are TGTGCCACCCGATCGACTTTTTACACCGGGGAGCTGTTTTTT. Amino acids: CATRSTFYTGELFF.

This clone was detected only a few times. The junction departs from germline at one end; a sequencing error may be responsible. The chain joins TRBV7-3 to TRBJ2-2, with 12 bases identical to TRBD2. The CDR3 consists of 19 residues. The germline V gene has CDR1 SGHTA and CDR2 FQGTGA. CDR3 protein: CASSLTWASGRANTGELFF. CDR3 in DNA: TGTGCCAGCAGCCTAACATGGGCTAGCGGGAGGGCGAACACCGGGGAGCTGTTTTTT.

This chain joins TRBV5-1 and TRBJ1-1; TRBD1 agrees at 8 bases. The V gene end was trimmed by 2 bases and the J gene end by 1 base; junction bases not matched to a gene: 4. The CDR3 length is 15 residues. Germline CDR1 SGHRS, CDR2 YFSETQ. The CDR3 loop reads CASSFAGTGNTEAFF. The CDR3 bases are TGCGCCAGCAGCTTCGCCGGGACAGGGAACACTGAAGCTTTCTTT.

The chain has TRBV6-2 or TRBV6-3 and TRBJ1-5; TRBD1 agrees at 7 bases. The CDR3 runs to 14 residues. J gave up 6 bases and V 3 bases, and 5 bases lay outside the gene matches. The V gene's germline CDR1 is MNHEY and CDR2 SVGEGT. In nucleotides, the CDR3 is TGTGCCAGCAGTTATAGGGGGCATGTTCAGCCCCAGCATTTT. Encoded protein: CASSYRGHVQPQHF.